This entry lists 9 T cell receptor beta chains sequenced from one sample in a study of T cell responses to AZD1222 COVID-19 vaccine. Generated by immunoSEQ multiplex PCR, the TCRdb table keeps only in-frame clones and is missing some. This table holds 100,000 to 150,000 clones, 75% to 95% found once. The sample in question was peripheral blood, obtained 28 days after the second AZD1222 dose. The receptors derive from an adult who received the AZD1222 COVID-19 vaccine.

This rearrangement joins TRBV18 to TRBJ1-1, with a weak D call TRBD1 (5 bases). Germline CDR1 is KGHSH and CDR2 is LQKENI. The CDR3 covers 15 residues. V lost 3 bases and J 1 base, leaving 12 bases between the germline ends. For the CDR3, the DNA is TGTGCCAGCTCACCGGGTCCGGGGACGAACACTGAAGCTTTCTTT. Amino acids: CASSPGPGTNTEAFF.

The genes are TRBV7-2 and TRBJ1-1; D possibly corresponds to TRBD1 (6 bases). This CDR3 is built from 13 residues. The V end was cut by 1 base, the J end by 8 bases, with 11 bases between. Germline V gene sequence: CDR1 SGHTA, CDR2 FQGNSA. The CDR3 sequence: CASSLGQTGEAFF. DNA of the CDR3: TGTGCCAGCAGCTTAGGCCAAACAGGGGAAGCTTTCTTT. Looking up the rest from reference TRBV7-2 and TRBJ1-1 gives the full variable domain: GAGVSQSPSNKVTEKGKDVELRCDPISGHTALYWYRQSLGQGLEFLIYFQGNSAPDKSGLPSDRFSAERTGGSVSTLTIQRTQQEDSAVYLCASSLGQTGEAFFGQGTRLTVV.

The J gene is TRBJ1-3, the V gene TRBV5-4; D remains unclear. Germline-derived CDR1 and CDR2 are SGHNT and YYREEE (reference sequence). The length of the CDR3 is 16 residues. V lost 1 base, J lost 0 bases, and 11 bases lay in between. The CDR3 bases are TGTGCCAGCAGCTTGTCCGGGTCCCTCTCTGGAAACACCATATATTTT. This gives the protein CASSLSGSLSGNTIYF.

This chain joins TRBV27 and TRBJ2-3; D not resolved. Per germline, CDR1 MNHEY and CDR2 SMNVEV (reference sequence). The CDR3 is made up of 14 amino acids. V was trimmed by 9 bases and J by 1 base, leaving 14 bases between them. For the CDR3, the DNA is TGTGCCAGTTCGATCGGGTTGGGCACAGATACGCAGTATTTT. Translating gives CASSIGLGTDTQYF.

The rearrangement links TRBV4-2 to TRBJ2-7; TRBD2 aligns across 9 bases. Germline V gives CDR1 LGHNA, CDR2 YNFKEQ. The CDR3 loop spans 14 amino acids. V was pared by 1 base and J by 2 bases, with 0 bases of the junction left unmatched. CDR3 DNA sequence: TGTGCCAGCAGCCAAGGCGGGGGGGCCTACGAGCAGTACTTC. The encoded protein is CASSQGGGAYEQYF.

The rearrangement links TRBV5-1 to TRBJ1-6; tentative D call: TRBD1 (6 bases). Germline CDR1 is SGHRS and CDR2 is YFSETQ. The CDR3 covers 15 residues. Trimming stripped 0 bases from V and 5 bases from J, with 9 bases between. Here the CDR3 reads CASSLAGQDNSPLHF. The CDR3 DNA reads TGCGCCAGCAGCTTGGCGGGACAAGATAATTCACCCCTCCACTTT.

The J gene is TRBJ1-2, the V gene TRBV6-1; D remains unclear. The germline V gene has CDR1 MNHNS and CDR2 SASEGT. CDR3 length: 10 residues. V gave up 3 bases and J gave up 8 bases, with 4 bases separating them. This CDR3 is CASSDFGYTF. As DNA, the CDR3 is TGTGCCAGCAGTGATTTCGGCTACACCTTC.

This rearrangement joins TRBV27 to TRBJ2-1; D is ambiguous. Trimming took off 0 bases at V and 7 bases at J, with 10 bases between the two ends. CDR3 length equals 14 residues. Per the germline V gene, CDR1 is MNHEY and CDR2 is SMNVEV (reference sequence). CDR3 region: CASSLSGPFNEQFF. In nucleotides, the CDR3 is TGTGCCAGCAGTTTATCCGGGCCCTTTAATGAGCAGTTCTTC.

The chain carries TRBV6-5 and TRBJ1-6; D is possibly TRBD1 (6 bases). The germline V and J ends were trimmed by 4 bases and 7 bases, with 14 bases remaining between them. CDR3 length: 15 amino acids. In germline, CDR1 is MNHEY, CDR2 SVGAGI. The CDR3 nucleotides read TGTGCCAGCAGTTCCGAGACAGGAACAAATTCACCCCTCCACTTT. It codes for CASSSETGTNSPLHF.